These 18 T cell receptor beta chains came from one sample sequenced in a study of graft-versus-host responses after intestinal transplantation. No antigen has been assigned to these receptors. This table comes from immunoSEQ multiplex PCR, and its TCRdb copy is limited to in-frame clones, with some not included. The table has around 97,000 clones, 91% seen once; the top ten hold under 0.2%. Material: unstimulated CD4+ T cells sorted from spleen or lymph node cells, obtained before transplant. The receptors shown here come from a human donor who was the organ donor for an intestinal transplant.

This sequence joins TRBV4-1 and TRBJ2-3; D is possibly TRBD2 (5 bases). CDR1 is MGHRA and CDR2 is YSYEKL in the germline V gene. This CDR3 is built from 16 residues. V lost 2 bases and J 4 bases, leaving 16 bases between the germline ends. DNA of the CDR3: TGCGCCAGCAGCCAATTACCGTTCGGACTTCCAGATACGCAGTATTTT. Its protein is CASSQLPFGLPDTQYF.

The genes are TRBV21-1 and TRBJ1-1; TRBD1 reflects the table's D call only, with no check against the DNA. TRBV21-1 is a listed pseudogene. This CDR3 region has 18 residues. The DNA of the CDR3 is TGTGCCAGCAGCAAAGAGTTGGGACAGGGATTGAAGAACACTGAAGCTTTCTTT. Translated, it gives CASSKELGQGLKNTEAFF.

The CDR3 DNA reads as TGTGCCAGCACTCTATGGGTAGGGGGAAACGAGCAGTTCTTC. It specifies CASTLWVGGNEQFF. The gene calls are TRBV7-2 and TRBJ2-1, with D perhaps matching TRBD1 (6 bases). CDR3 size: 14 residues. Trimming left V 7 bases short and J 10 bases short, with 20 bases between. Germline CDR1 SGHTA, CDR2 FQGNSA.

The CDR3 loop reads CASRARGREETQYF. CDR3 in DNA: TGTGCCAGCAGAGCCAGGGGGCGGGAGGAGACCCAGTACTTC. The rearrangement links TRBV6-5 to TRBJ2-5, with a possible D match to TRBD1 (8 bases). V was cut by 6 bases and J by 5 bases, with 16 bases left in between. Per the germline V gene, CDR1 is MNHEY and CDR2 is SVGAGI. This CDR3 is built from 14 residues.

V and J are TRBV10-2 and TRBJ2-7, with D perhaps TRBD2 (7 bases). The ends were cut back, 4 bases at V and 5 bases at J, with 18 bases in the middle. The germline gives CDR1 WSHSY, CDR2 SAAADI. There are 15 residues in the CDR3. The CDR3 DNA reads TGCGCCAGCAGTGCGTTGCGAGGGGGGGCAGACGAGCAGTACTTC. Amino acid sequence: CASSALRGGADEQYF.

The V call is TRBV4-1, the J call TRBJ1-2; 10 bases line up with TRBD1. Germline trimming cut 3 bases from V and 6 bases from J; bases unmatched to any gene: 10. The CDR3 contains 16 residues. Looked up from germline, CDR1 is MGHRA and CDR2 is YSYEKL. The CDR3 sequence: CASSHAGTGVHHGYTF. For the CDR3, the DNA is TGCGCCAGCAGCCATGCCGGGACAGGGGTTCACCATGGCTACACCTTC.

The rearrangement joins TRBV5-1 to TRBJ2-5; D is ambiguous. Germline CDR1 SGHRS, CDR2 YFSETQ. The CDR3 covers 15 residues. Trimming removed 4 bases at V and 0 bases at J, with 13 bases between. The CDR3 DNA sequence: TGCGCCAGCAGCCGACTCCGACGGAACCAAGAGACCCAGTACTTC. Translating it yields CASSRLRRNQETQYF. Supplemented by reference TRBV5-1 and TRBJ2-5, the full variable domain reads KAGVTQTPRYLIKTRGQQVTLSCSPISGHRSVSWYQQTPGQGLQFLFEYFSETQRNKGNFPGRFSGRQFSNSRSEMNVSTLELGDSALYLCASSRLRRNQETQYFGPGTRLLVL.

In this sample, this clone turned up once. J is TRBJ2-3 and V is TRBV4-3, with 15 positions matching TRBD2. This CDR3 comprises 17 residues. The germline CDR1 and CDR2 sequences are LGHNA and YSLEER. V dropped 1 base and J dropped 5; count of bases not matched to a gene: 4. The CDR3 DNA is TGCGCCAGCAGCCAAGCCGGACTAGCGGGGGGGCAAGATACGCAGTATTTT. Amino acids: CASSQAGLAGGQDTQYF.

This chain's CDR3 is CASSWDSSYEQYF. The CDR3 DNA is TGTGCCAGCAGCTGGGACAGTTCCTACGAGCAGTACTTC. The V call is TRBV7-2, the J call TRBJ2-7, with 7 positions matching TRBD1. CDR1 is SGHTA and CDR2 is FQGNSA in the germline V gene. The V segment lost 4 bases and the J segment 1 base; nucleotides outside the gene matches: 1. This CDR3 has 13 residues.

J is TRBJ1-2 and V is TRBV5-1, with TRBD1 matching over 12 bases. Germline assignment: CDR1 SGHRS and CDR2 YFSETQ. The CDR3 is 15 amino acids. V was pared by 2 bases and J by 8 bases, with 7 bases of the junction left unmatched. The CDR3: CASSFGDRGLKGYTF. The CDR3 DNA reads TGCGCCAGCAGCTTCGGGGACAGGGGGCTTAAGGGCTACACCTTC.

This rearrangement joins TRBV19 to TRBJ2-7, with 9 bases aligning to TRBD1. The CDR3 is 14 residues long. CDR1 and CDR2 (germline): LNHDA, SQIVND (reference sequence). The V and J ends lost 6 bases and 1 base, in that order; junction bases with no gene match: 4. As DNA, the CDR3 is TGTGCCAGTAGCGGGACAGGGCGGTCCTACGAGCAGTACTTC. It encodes CASSGTGRSYEQYF.

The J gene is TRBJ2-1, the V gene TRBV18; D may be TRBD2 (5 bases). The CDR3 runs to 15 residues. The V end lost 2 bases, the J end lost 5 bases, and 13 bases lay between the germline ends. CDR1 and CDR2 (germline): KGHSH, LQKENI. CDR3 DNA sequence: TGTGCCAGCTCACCAGCCGGGAAAGTTGACAATGAGCAGTTCTTC. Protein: CASSPAGKVDNEQFF.

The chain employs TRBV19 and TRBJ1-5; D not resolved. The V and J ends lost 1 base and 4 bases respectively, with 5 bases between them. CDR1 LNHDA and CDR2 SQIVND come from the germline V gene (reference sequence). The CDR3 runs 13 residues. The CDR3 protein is CASSIGRNQPQHF. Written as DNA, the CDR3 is TGTGCCAGTAGTATAGGGAGGAATCAGCCCCAGCATTTT.

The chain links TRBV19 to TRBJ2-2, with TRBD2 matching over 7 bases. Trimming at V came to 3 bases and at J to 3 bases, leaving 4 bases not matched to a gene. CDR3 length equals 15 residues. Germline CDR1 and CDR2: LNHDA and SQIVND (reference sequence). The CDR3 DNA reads TGTGCCAGTAGTATGGGAGGGGTTTACACCGGGGAGCTGTTTTTT. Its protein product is CASSMGGVYTGELFF.

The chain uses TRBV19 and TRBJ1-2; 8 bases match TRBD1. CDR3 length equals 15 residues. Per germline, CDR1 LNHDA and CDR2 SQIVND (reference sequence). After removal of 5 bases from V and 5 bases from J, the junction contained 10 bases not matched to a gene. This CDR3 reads CASSSPGQADYGYTF. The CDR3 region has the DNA TGTGCCAGTAGTTCACCGGGACAGGCTGATTATGGCTACACCTTC.

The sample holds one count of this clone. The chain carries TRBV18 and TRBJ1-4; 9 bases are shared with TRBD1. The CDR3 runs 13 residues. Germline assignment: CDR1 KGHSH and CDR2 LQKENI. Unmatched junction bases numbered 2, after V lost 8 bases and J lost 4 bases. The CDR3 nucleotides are TGTGCCAGCGCGGGACAGGGTAATGAAAAACTGTTTTTT. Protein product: CASAGQGNEKLFF.

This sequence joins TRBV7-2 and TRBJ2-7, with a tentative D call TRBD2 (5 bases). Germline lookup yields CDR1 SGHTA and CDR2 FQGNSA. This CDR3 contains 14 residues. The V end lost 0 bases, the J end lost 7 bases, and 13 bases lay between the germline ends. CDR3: CASSLAWLAVEQYF. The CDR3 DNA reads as TGTGCCAGCAGCTTAGCGTGGCTAGCTGTGGAGCAGTACTTC.

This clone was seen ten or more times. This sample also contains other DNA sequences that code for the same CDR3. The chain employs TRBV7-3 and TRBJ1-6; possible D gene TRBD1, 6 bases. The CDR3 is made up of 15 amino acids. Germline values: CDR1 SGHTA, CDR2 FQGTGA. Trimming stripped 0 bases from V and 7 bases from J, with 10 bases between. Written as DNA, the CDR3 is TGTGCCAGCAGCTTAACGGCAACAGGGAATTCACCCCTCCACTTT. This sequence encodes CASSLTATGNSPLHF.